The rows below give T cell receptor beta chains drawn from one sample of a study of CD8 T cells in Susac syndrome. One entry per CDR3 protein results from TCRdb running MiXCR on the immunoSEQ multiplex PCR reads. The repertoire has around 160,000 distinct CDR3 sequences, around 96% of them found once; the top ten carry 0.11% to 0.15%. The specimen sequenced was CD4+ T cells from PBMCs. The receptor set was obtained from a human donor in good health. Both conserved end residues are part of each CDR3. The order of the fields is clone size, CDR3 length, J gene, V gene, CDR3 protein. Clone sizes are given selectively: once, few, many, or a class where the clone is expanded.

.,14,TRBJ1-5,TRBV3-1,CASSQAVYNQPQHF
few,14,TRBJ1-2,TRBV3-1,CASSPGSEPYGYTF
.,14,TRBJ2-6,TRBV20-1,CSAKKPPGANVLTF
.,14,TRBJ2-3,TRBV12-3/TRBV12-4,CASVKGASTDTQYF
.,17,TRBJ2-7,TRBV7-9,CASSSFTRGPLSYEQYF
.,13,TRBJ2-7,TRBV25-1,CASSHSILGEQYF
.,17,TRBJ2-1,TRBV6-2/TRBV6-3,CASSRGTGSSSYNEQFF
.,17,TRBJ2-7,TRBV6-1,CASIPTSGRGSSYEQYF
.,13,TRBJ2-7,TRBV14,CASSQAGASGQYF
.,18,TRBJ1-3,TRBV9,CASSVASPGRSSGNTIYF
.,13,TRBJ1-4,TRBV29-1,CSVEMGRGEKLFF
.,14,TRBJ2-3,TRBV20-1,CSAISGGYTDTQYF
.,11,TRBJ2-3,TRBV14,CASAPADTQYF
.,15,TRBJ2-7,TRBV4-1,CASSRSGTGTYEQYF
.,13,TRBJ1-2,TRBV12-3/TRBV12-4,CASSQGQRAGYTF
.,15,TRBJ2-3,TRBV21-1,CASSDPGQSTDTQYF
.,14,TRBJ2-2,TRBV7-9,CASSLSVATGELFF
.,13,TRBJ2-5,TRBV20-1,CSAGAGAGETQYF
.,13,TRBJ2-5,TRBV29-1,CSVGPPRVETQYF
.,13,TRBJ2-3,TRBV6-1,CASSPGYTDTQYF
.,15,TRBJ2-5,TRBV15,CATSRVAVRQETQYF
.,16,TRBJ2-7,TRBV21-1,CASSKGLRTGFYEQYF
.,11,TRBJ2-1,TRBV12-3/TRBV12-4,CASSLAGLGFF
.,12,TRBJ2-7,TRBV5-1,CASSLDRGEQYF
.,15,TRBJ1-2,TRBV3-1,CASSQGLQGNYGYTF
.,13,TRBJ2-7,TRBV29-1,CSGRDSSRGEQYF
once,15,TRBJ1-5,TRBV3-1,CASSLGTPSNQPQHF
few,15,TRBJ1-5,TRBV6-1,CASRQTRGRDQPQHF
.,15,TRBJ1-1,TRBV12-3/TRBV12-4,CASTSSWQRNTEAFF
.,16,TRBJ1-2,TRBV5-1,CASSLYNSYPDYGYTF
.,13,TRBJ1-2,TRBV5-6,CASSSKTVHGYTF
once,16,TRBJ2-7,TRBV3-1,CASSQDSQVSSYEQYF
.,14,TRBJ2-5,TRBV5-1,CASSSAPPRETQYF
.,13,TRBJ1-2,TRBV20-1,CSARTGYNYGYTF
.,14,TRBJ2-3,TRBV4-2,CASSQAPDTDTQYF
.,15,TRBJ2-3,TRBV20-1,CSASPGGYSSDTQYF
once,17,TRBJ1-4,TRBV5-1,CASSFGTATGPNEKLFF
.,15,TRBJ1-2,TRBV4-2,CASSQVEGANYGYTF
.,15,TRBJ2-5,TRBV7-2,CASSLPPGHQETQYF
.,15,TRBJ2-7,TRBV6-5,CASSYSGSISYEQYF